This T cell receptor (beta chain) stems from a study of blood T cell repertoires in COVID-19. Study-level information: Researchers got acute and convalescent COVID-19 samples from the United States, Italy and Spain. PBMCs, B-cell-depleted T cells, or T cells provided the cDNA or gDNA that made up the material.

The CDR3 has 15 amino acids. CDR1 LGHNA and CDR2 YSLEER come from the germline V gene. Trimming cost V 9 bases and J 2 bases; bases outside gene matches: 5. Participants were aged 18 to 89 years from about two dozen US areas. How the authors handled the data: Researchers report that nucleated cell counts were estimated from reference gene primer amplification. Method: immunoSEQ multiplex PCR; TCRdb's copy keeps in-frame clones and lacks some. The V and J calls and the clone size are those of that table, but D and trimming were determined from the DNA. The profile covers about 270,000 clones, with about nine tenths appearing a single time and approximately 4% taken by the ten largest.

This chain connects TRBV4-3 to TRBJ2-7, with 15 bases that match TRBD2. Sequencing was carried out using PBMCs or T cells enriched from blood (not recorded which). The sequence came from a woman aged 25 to 39 with acute COVID-19. Here the CDR3 DNA reads TGCGCCAGAGGACTAGCGGGAGGGCCTCCCTACGAGCAGTACTTC. Translated: CARGLAGGPPYEQYF.